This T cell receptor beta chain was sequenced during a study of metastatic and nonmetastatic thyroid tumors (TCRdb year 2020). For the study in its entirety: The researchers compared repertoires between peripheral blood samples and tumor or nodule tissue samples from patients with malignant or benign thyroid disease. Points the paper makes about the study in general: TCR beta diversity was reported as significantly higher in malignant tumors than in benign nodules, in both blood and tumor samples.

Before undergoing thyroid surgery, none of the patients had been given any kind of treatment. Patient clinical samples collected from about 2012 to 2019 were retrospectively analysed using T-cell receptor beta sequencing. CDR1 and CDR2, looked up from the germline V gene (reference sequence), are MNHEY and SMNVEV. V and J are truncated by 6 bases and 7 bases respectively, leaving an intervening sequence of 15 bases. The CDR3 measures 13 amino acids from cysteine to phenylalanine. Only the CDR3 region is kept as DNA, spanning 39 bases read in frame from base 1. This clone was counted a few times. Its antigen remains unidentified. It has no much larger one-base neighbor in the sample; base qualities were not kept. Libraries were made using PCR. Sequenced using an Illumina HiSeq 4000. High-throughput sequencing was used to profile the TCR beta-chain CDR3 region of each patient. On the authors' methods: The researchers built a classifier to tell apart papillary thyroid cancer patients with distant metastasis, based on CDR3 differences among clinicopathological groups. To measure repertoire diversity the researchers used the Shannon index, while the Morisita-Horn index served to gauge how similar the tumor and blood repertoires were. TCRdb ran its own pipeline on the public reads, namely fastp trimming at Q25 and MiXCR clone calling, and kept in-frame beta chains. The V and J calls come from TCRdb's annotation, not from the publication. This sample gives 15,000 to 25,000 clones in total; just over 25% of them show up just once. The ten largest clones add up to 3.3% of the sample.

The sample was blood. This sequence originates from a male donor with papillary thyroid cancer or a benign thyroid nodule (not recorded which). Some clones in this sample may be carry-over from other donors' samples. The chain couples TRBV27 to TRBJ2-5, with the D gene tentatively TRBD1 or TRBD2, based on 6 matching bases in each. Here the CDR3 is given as CASSGGERGTQYF. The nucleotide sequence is TGTGCCAGCAGCGGGGGCGAGAGGGGGACCCAGTACTTC.